This T cell receptor (beta chain) was sequenced in a study of blood T cell repertoires in COVID-19 (dated by TCRdb to between 2020 and 2021). About the full investigation: Collaborator samples came from the United States, Italy and Spain and covered acute and convalescent phases of COVID-19. The material from the prospective study consisted of cDNA or gDNA derived from T cells, B-cell-depleted T cells, or PBMCs. The dataset comprised deeply sampled blood TCRbeta repertoires from subjects exposed to, actively infected with, or recovered from COVID-19. A freely available public database, intended as a resource for researchers studying the immune response to SARS-CoV-2, is where the repertoires were released. Samples came from the ongoing ImmuneRACE study (first 160 participants) plus 1,254 subjects from 6 global collaborators. Nearly every sample came with metadata listing a de-identified subject ID, COVID-19 status, age in years and sex. Where available, HLA class I and class II types were obtained from metadata supplied by the sample provider rather than from assay-based typing. Overall results and qualifications from the work: The quantity of clinical and demographic metadata differed by source and by participant and was supplied without curation.

The collaborating institutions used their own protocols to collect whole blood in K2EDTA tubes. For TCRbeta analysis, collaborator samples were shipped as frozen whole blood, as isolated PBMCs, or as DNA extracted from either sample type. A note on this clone: Its recognized antigen is unknown. Nothing much larger sits one base from this clone, and base qualities are not available.

The CDR3, cysteine through phenylalanine, is 15 amino acids long. Solely the CDR3 DNA is kept, with 45 bases framed from the first base. From the germline V gene (reference sequence), CDR1 is SEHNR and CDR2 is FQNEAQ. V and J are trimmed by 3 bases and 3 bases, and the gene matches miss 5 bases of the junction. TCRbeta CDR3 regions were amplified from genomic DNA using the immunoSEQ Assay, a bias-controlled multiplex PCR. Per the original workflow: The number of nucleated cells in each sample was estimated from the amplification of reference gene primers within the assay. To quantify the absolute abundance of each unique TCRbeta CDR3 rearrangement, sequence reads were collapsed and filtered. For each sample, productive Simpson clonality was calculated by taking the square root of Simpson's diversity index across productive rearrangements. TCRdb re-hosts the immuneACCESS table, in-frame sequences only. Its copies lack some clones; in the studies checked, an unresolved V gene accounts for under half of them, and the cause for the rest is not known. Clonal size and the V and J genes are those of that table, whereas D and trimming came from the DNA. The sample table holds some 250,000 clones, of which about 73% were seen once. The ten largest make up 3% to 3.5% of the sample.

Recombination joined TRBV7-9 with TRBJ1-3, with 7 junctional bases fitting TRBD1. Sequences were obtained from peripheral blood. The origin of this receptor is a woman aged 80 or over with acute or convalescent COVID-19. In nucleotides, the sequence is TGTGCCAGCAGCTTTACGACAGGGCTTGGAAACACCATATATTTT. This codes for CASSFTTGLGNTIYF.